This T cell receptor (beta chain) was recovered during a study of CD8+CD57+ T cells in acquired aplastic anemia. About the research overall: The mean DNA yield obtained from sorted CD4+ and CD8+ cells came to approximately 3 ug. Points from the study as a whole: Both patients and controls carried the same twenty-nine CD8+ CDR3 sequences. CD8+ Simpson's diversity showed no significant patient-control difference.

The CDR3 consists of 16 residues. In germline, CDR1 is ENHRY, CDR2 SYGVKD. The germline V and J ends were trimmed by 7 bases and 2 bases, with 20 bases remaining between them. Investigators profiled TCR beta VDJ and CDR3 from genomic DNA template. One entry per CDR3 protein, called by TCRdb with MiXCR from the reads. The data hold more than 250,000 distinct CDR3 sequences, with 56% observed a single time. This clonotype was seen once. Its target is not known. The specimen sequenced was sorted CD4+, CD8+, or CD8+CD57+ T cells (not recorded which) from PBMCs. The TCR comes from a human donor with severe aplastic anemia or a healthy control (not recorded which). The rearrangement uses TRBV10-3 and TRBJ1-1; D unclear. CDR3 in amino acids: CAITSGKSSGNTEAFF. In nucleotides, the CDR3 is TGTGCCATCACCTCCGGGAAGAGCTCTGGAAACACTGAAGCTTTCTTT.